A single sample gave rise to the 25 T cell receptor beta chains below, sequenced in a study of CD8 T cells in Susac syndrome. It was with random hexamers that 0.5 to 1 ug RNA was reverse transcribed. Using its own MiXCR run on the immunoSEQ multiplex PCR reads, TCRdb lists one record per CDR3 protein. The sample lists roughly 220,000 distinct CDR3 sequences, about 94% seen once, with under 0.2% in the top ten. The material sequenced was CD4+ T cells from PBMCs. The origin of the receptors is a human donor with Susac syndrome.

This sequence joins TRBV12-3 or TRBV12-4 and TRBJ2-5; 9 nucleotides agree with TRBD1. The V gene end was trimmed by 5 bases and the J gene end by 3 bases; junction bases not matched to a gene: 4. CDR3 size: 14 residues. The CDR3 DNA is TGTGCCAGCAGTGCAACAGGGGGCGAAGAGACCCAGTACTTC. This codes for CASSATGGEETQYF.

The chain recombines TRBV5-4 with TRBJ2-1; 13 bases are a match to TRBD2. The length of the CDR3 is 17 residues. The germline gives CDR1 SGHNT, CDR2 YYREEE (reference sequence). V lost 4 bases to trimming and J lost 7 bases; unmatched junction nucleotides: 11. CDR3 nucleotide sequence: TGTGCCAGCAGCAGGGGGACTAGCGGGGTTGTACAGAATGAGCAGTTCTTC. Amino acid sequence: CASSRGTSGVVQNEQFF.

This chain links TRBV10-2 with TRBJ1-1, with D tentatively TRBD1 (5 bases). CDR1 and CDR2 from the germline V gene are WSHSY and SAAADI. The V gene lost 3 bases and the J gene lost 11 bases, with 10 bases spanning the gap. The CDR3 contains 11 residues. The CDR3 loop reads CASSEGASAFF. The CDR3 bases are TGCGCCAGCAGTGAAGGGGCATCGGCTTTCTTT.

The rearrangement joins TRBV20-1 to TRBJ1-2; no firm D call. CDR1 is DFQATT, CDR2 SNEGSKA, per germline (reference sequence). The ends were cut back, 5 bases at V and 1 base at J, with 14 bases in the middle. This CDR3 has 14 residues. CDR3 sequence reads: CSALAGRGNYGYTF. CDR3 nucleotides: TGCAGTGCTCTCGCCGGTCGGGGTAACTATGGCTACACCTTC.

The rearrangement links TRBV19 to TRBJ1-1, with D tentatively TRBD1 (6 bases). Trimming left V 6 bases short and J 0 bases short, with 20 bases between. This CDR3 has 17 residues. Looked up from germline, CDR1 is LNHDA and CDR2 is SQIVND (reference sequence). In DNA, the CDR3 is TGTGCCAGTAGAGGTCAGGGGTCCGCGAAGATGAACACTGAAGCTTTCTTT. Its translation is CASRGQGSAKMNTEAFF.

V gene TRBV24-1 combines with J gene TRBJ1-5, with unresolved D. V dropped 3 bases and J dropped 7 bases, with 21 bases sitting between them. The CDR3 contains 17 residues. Germline CDR1 is KGHDR and CDR2 is SFDVKD. The CDR3 DNA reads TGTGCCACCAGTGATCCACTCCACCGGACCCTCGAGCAGCCCCAGCATTTT. The encoded protein is CATSDPLHRTLEQPQHF.

In DNA form, the CDR3 reads TGTGCCAGCACCATAGCGTCCTACTATGGCTACACCTTC. Its translation: CASTIASYYGYTF. This sequence joins TRBV7-2 and TRBJ1-2, with D unclear. V lost 7 bases and J lost 3, with 12 bases in between. Germline V CDR1 and CDR2: SGHTA, FQGNSA. This CDR3 comprises 13 residues.

This clonotype was counted between two and nine times. This chain links TRBV3-1 with TRBJ1-2; D call uncertain. The CDR3 length is 11 residues. Trimming left V 3 bases short and J 5 bases short, with 4 bases between. The germline V gene has CDR1 LGHDT and CDR2 YNNKEL (reference sequence). DNA of the CDR3: TGTGCCAGCAGCCATGGATATGGCTACACCTTC. It specifies CASSHGYGYTF.

The chain has TRBV20-1 and TRBJ1-2, with a tentative D call TRBD1 (5 bases). The V and J ends lost 5 bases and 4 bases respectively, with 14 bases between them. Germline lookup yields CDR1 DFQATT and CDR2 SNEGSKA (reference sequence). This CDR3 contains 13 residues. CDR3 in amino acids: CSAGDAYAYGYTF. CDR3 in DNA: TGCAGTGCTGGGGACGCCTACGCCTATGGCTACACCTTC.

Details on this clonotype: One junction end disagrees with the germline gene, perhaps due to a read error. The J gene is TRBJ2-7, the V gene TRBV9; 7 positions agree with TRBD2. Germline CDR1 SGDLS, CDR2 YYNGEE. The CDR3 contains 15 residues. Written as DNA, the CDR3 is TGTGCCAGCAGCGTCTTGGGGACTACAGGCTACGAGCAGAACTTC. Protein sequence: CASSVLGTTGYEQNF. Based on the CDR3 plus reference TRBV9 and TRBJ2-7, the full variable domain is DSGVTQTPKHLITATGQRVTLRCSPRSGDLSVYWYQQSLDQGLQFLIQYYNGEERAKGNILERFSAQQFPDLHSELNLSSLELGDSALYFCASSVLGTTGYEQNFGPGTRLTVT.

The V call is TRBV12-3 or TRBV12-4, the J call TRBJ2-5; TRBD2 matches at 10 bases. With 6 bases clipped from V and 2 bases from J, the junction kept 6 bases outside the gene matches. CDR3 size: 15 residues. The CDR3 is CASSTSGAPQETQYF. CDR3 DNA sequence: TGTGCCAGCAGCACTAGCGGGGCCCCGCAAGAGACCCAGTACTTC.

The rearrangement uses TRBV20-1 and TRBJ1-1, with 8 bases that match TRBD1. V was clipped by 6 bases and J by 3 bases; unmatched bases: 12. The CDR3 spans 15 residues. Germline V gene lookup returns CDR1 DFQATT and CDR2 SNEGSKA (reference sequence). The CDR3 DNA is TGCAGTGCAGAAGACAGGGGTCAATCGGACACTGAAGCTTTCTTT. This translates into CSAEDRGQSDTEAFF.

The chain recombines TRBV30 with TRBJ1-4; D possibly corresponds to TRBD1 (6 bases). The CDR3 covers 14 residues. Looked up from germline, CDR1 is GTSNPN and CDR2 is SVGIG (reference sequence). The V and J ends lost 3 bases and 7 bases respectively, with 15 bases between them. The CDR3 DNA follows: TGTGCCTGGAGGACGACAGGAGGGACTGAAAAACTGTTTTTT. This codes for CAWRTTGGTEKLFF.

This rearrangement joins TRBV29-1 to TRBJ1-4, with D perhaps TRBD1 (5 bases). The germline gives CDR1 SQVTM, CDR2 ANQGSEA. This CDR3 is 12 amino acids long. The V gene lost 7 bases and the J gene lost 7 bases, with 13 bases spanning the gap. The CDR3 DNA is TGCAGCGCTCGGACGGGGGGTGAAAAACTGTTTTTT. Encoded protein: CSARTGGEKLFF.

The chain is built from TRBV30 and TRBJ2-6; the D gene could be TRBD1 or TRBD2 (5 bases each). Germline V gene sequence: CDR1 GTSNPN, CDR2 SVGIG (reference sequence). CDR3 length: 16 amino acids. V was pared by 0 bases and J by 0 bases, with 9 bases between. The CDR3 protein is CAWSVRGFSGANVLTF. The CDR3 nucleotides read TGTGCCTGGAGTGTGAGGGGATTCTCTGGGGCCAACGTCCTGACTTTC.

The V call is TRBV30, the J call TRBJ1-2; D gene ambiguous. The length of the CDR3 is 15 residues. V gave up 2 bases and J gave up 5 bases, with 18 bases separating them. The V gene's germline CDR1 is GTSNPN and CDR2 SVGIG (reference sequence). CDR3 sequence reads: CAWSSLPSGPYGYTF. The DNA for the CDR3 is TGTGCCTGGAGTTCCCTGCCCTCAGGTCCGTATGGCTACACCTTC.

The chain's CDR3 is CSVGVGGYTGELFF. The CDR3 nucleotides are TGCAGCGTTGGGGTCGGGGGCTACACCGGGGAGCTGTTTTTT. This sequence joins TRBV29-1 and TRBJ2-2; D might be TRBD1 or TRBD2, each matching 6 bases. The CDR3 totals 14 residues. Germline V CDR1 and CDR2: SQVTM, ANQGSEA. Between the trimmed V and J ends, which lost 4 bases and 3 bases, there was a span of 12 bases.

DNA for the CDR3: TGTGCCAGCACCCTATCTGGGGCAGGCTACACCTTC. Translating gives CASTLSGAGYTF. The rearrangement uses TRBV12-3 or TRBV12-4 and TRBJ1-2; weak D call: TRBD1 (5 bases). This CDR3 has 12 residues. Trimming pared 7 bases from V and 8 bases from J, leaving 14 bases between.

CDR3 nucleotide sequence: TGTGCCAGCAGCTTAGGGCGACAGGGGACTACCACAGATACGCAGTATTTT. The encoded protein is CASSLGRQGTTTDTQYF. V usage is TRBV11-2 and J usage is TRBJ2-3; tentative D call: TRBD1 (8 bases). In germline, CDR1 is SGHAT, CDR2 FQNNGV. V was cut by 1 base and J by 2 bases, with 16 bases left in between. This CDR3 region has 17 residues.

The CDR3 sequence: CSARDNRGLAYIQYF. CDR3 in DNA: TGCAGTGCTAGAGATAACAGGGGCTTAGCGTACATTCAGTACTTC. This chain uses TRBV20-1 with TRBJ2-4, with 7 bases lining up with TRBD1. CDR3 length equals 15 residues. Germline V lookup: CDR1 DFQATT, CDR2 SNEGSKA (reference sequence). The junction had 10 bases not matched to a gene; V was cut back by 0 bases and J by 8 bases.

V and J are TRBV30 and TRBJ2-5; no firm D call. The CDR3 totals 13 residues. V was trimmed by 1 base and J by 1 base, leaving 7 bases between them. Germline CDR1 GTSNPN, CDR2 SVGIG (reference sequence). The chain's CDR3 is CAWSGGFQETQYF. The CDR3 DNA sequence: TGTGCCTGGAGTGGTGGATTCCAAGAGACCCAGTACTTC.

In its sample, this clonotype was seen a few times. The V and J genes are TRBV27 and TRBJ2-5; 9 bases map to TRBD1. Per the germline V gene, CDR1 is MNHEY and CDR2 is SMNVEV (reference sequence). V was pared by 5 bases and J by 4 bases, with 2 bases of the junction left unmatched. The CDR3 loop spans 13 amino acids. The chain's CDR3 is CASSGTGRETQYF. The CDR3 nucleotides read TGTGCCAGCAGTGGGACAGGGCGAGAGACCCAGTACTTC.

The V gene is TRBV5-1, the J gene TRBJ1-6, with D possibly matching TRBD1 (5 bases). Trimming left V 0 bases short and J 10 bases short, with 14 bases between. The CDR3 totals 15 residues. The germline gives CDR1 SGHRS, CDR2 YFSETQ. The CDR3 DNA reads TGCGCCAGCAGCTTGGGGGACTTTTCATCGTCACCCCTCCACTTT. It specifies CASSLGDFSSSPLHF. Complete variable domain (other parts from reference TRBV5-1 and TRBJ1-6): KAGVTQTPRYLIKTRGQQVTLSCSPISGHRSVSWYQQTPGQGLQFLFEYFSETQRNKGNFPGRFSGRQFSNSRSEMNVSTLELGDSALYLCASSLGDFSSSPLHFGNGTRLTVT.

The rearrangement joins TRBV30 to TRBJ1-4; D remains unclear. This CDR3 spans 15 amino acids. Per the germline V gene, CDR1 is GTSNPN and CDR2 is SVGIG (reference sequence). V lost 3 bases and J lost 0, with 11 bases in between. CDR3 residues: CAWSADWATNEKLFF. The CDR3 region has the DNA TGTGCCTGGAGCGCCGACTGGGCAACTAATGAAAAACTGTTTTTT.

The CDR3, as DNA: TGTGCCAGCAGTGAAGCGCGGCAGATCGGGTACAATGAGCAGTTCTTC. Translated: CASSEARQIGYNEQFF. The chain combines TRBV2 with TRBJ2-1; D gene uncertain. Trimming pared 0 bases from V and 4 bases from J, leaving 13 bases between. The germline V gene encodes CDR1 SNHLY and CDR2 FYNNEI. This CDR3 spans 16 amino acids.